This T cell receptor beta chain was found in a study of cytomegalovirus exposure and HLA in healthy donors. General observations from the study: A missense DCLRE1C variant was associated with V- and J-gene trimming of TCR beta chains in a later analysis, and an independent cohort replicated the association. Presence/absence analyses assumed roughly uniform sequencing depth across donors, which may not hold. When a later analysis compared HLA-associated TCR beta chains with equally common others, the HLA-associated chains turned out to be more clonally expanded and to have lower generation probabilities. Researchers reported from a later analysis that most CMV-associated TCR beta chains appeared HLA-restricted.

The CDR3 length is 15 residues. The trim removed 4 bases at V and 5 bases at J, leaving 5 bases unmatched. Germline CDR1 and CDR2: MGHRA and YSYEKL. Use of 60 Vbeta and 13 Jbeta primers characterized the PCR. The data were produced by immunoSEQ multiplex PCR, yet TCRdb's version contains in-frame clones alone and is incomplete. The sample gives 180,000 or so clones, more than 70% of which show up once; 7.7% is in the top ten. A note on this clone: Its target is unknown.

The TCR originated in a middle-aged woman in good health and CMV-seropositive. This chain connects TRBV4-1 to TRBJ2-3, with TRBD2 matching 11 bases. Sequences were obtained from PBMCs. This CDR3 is CASSPDGLAGDTQYF. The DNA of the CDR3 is TGCGCCAGCAGCCCGGACGGACTAGCGGGAGATACGCAGTATTTT.